The 16 T cell receptor beta chains given below trace back to one sample, sequenced in a study of cytomegalovirus exposure and HLA in healthy donors. Primers for the PCR totalled 60 Vbeta and 13 Jbeta. The assay was immunoSEQ multiplex PCR, and TCRdb's table has in-frame clones only and misses some. This sample has under 130,000 clones, with more than 65% found just once. The sample consisted of PBMCs. The receptor source for this set is a man in his forties in good health and CMV-seropositive.

The chain uses TRBV4-2 and TRBJ1-5; 7 nucleotides align to TRBD1. Germline V gives CDR1 LGHNA, CDR2 YNFKEQ. CDR3 length: 15 residues. V dropped 3 bases and J dropped 2; count of bases not matched to a gene: 4. The CDR3 loop reads CASSQDGQGNQPQHF. CDR3 sequence (DNA): TGTGCCAGCAGCCAGGACGGACAGGGCAATCAGCCCCAGCATTTT.

This chain connects TRBV18 to TRBJ1-2, with 12 bases fitting TRBD1. The CDR3 is made up of 15 amino acids. V was clipped by 1 base and J by 8 bases; unmatched bases: 5. Germline assignment: CDR1 KGHSH and CDR2 LQKENI. CDR3 DNA sequence: TGTGCCAGCTCACCACTGGGACAGGGGGCCGAAGGCTACACCTTC. It translates to CASSPLGQGAEGYTF.

This clone was seen once. The J gene is TRBJ2-5, the V gene TRBV29-1; 8 bases agree with TRBD1. Trimming at V came to 6 bases and at J to 5 bases, leaving 8 bases not matched to a gene. The CDR3 is 13 residues long. Germline V gives CDR1 SQVTM, CDR2 ANQGSEA. CDR3 residues: CSVRTGPGETQYF. Written as DNA, the CDR3 is TGCAGCGTAAGGACAGGGCCGGGGGAGACCCAGTACTTC.

The J gene is TRBJ2-2, the V gene TRBV2; D gene unclear. Germline assignment: CDR1 SNHLY and CDR2 FYNNEI. V was cut by 7 bases and J by 4 bases, with 16 bases left in between. CDR3 length: 15 residues. The CDR3 loop reads CASTAAHAGTGELFF. The CDR3 bases are TGTGCCAGCACCGCTGCCCACGCCGGCACCGGGGAGCTGTTTTTT. The whole variable domain, remainder taken from reference TRBV2 and TRBJ2-2, is EPEVTQTPSHQVTQMGQEVILRCVPISNHLYFYWYRQILGQKVEFLVSFYNNEISEKSEIFDDQFSVERPDGSNFTLKIRSTKLEDSAMYFCASTAAHAGTGELFFGEGSRLTVL.

The chain carries TRBV28 and TRBJ1-1; TRBD1 is a possible D gene (6 bases). Trimming cost V 6 bases and J 6 bases, with 11 bases left between them. Germline loops: CDR1 MDHEN, CDR2 SYDVKM. This CDR3 has 12 amino acids. The CDR3 DNA is TGTGCCAGCAGACTACAGGGAGCTGAAGCTTTCTTT. This encodes CASRLQGAEAFF.

The chain is built from TRBV30 and TRBJ1-2; no firm D call. The CDR3 is 13 amino acids. Germline assignment: CDR1 GTSNPN and CDR2 SVGIG (reference sequence). Trimming cost V 6 bases and J 7 bases, with 18 bases left between them. CDR3 amino acids: CACTEGILPGYTF. DNA of the CDR3: TGTGCCTGTACGGAGGGTATCCTCCCTGGCTACACCTTC.

This clone was counted only a few times. This chain connects TRBV28 to TRBJ1-5; no clear D. Germline V gives CDR1 MDHEN, CDR2 SYDVKM. This CDR3 is built from 12 residues. The ends were cut back, 6 bases at V and 7 bases at J, with 10 bases in the middle. CDR3 DNA sequence: TGTGCCAGCAGCCCACCACAACAGCCCCAGCATTTT. Protein product: CASSPPQQPQHF.

J is TRBJ2-3 and V is TRBV7-9, with 8 bases aligning to TRBD2. Per germline, CDR1 SEHNR and CDR2 FQNEAQ (reference sequence). The V segment lost 6 bases and the J segment 2 bases; nucleotides outside the gene matches: 10. The CDR3 sequence is 16 residues long. CDR3 in amino acids: CASSFYPGLVTDTQYF. The CDR3 nucleotides read TGTGCCAGCAGTTTTTATCCGGGACTAGTCACAGATACGCAGTATTTT.

J is TRBJ1-1 and V is TRBV27; 8 bases agree with TRBD1. Germline loops: CDR1 MNHEY, CDR2 SMNVEV (reference sequence). V was pared by 5 bases and J by 4 bases, with 6 bases of the junction left unmatched. The CDR3 is made up of 14 amino acids. The chain's CDR3 is CASSVDREGTEAFF. Here the CDR3 DNA reads TGTGCCAGCAGTGTGGACAGGGAGGGCACTGAAGCTTTCTTT.

The genes are TRBV6-5 and TRBJ1-6; no definite D call. The V gene's germline CDR1 is MNHEY and CDR2 SVGAGI. V was shortened by 2 bases and J by 8 bases, with 7 bases between the two germline ends. The CDR3 is made up of 13 amino acids. CDR3 protein: CASSYSNYSPLHF. In DNA form, the CDR3 reads TGTGCCAGCAGTTACAGCAATTATTCACCCCTCCACTTT.

CDR3 DNA sequence: TGTGCCAGCAATTTTCCGGGGGGCGGAGGTGAAGCTTTCTTT. Amino acids: CASNFPGGGGEAFF. This chain joins TRBV6-5 and TRBJ1-1; weak D call: TRBD1 (6 bases). Between the trimmed V and J ends, which lost 7 bases and 7 bases, there was a span of 19 bases. The CDR3 extends over 14 amino acids. Per germline, CDR1 MNHEY and CDR2 SVGAGI.

This chain links TRBV19 with TRBJ1-1; no firm D call. Trimming removed 6 bases at V and 7 bases at J, with 18 bases between. CDR1 LNHDA and CDR2 SQIVND come from the germline V gene (reference sequence). This CDR3 contains 14 residues. DNA of the CDR3: TGTGCCAGTAGATCAACCCAGTGGCGGGGTGAAGCTTTCTTT. It codes for CASRSTQWRGEAFF. Full variable domain (outside the CDR3, taken from reference TRBV19 and TRBJ1-1): DGGITQSPKYLFRKEGQNVTLSCEQNLNHDAMYWYRQDPGQGLRLIYYSQIVNDFQKGDIAEGYSVSREKKESFPLTVTSAQKNPTAFYLCASRSTQWRGEAFFGQGTRLTVV.

The gene calls are TRBV11-3 and TRBJ2-7; possible D gene TRBD2, 5 bases. With 5 bases removed from V and 0 bases from J, the gap between germline ends came to 11 bases. Germline values: CDR1 SGHNT, CDR2 YENEEA. CDR3 size: 14 residues. The CDR3 DNA sequence: TGTGCCAGCAGCCCCTTAGCGTCCTCCTACGAGCAGTACTTC. The encoded protein is CASSPLASSYEQYF.

The chain uses TRBV10-1 and TRBJ1-1; weak D call: TRBD1 (5 bases). The V end lost 6 bases, the J end lost 0 bases, and 14 bases lay between the germline ends. This CDR3 region has 15 residues. Per the germline V gene, CDR1 is WNHNN and CDR2 is SYGVQD (reference sequence). The CDR3: CASRSTANLNTEAFF. CDR3 DNA: TGCGCCAGCAGGTCGACAGCGAACCTGAACACTGAAGCTTTCTTT.

J is TRBJ1-4 and V is TRBV5-1; D gene ambiguous. The CDR3 totals 15 residues. V lost 1 base to trimming and J lost 2 bases, with 9 bases between them. Germline V gives CDR1 SGHRS, CDR2 YFSETQ. CDR3 coding DNA: TGCGCCAGCAGCTTGAACGGAGGGACTAATGAAAAACTGTTTTTT. This codes for CASSLNGGTNEKLFF.

The CDR3 nucleotides read TGTGCCAGCTCACCACCCACAAACATGCTGAACACTGAAGCTTTCTTT. Amino acid sequence: CASSPPTNMLNTEAFF. The chain combines TRBV18 with TRBJ1-1; D is unclear. The CDR3 spans 16 residues. Trimming removed 0 bases at V and 0 bases at J, with 11 bases between. CDR1 is KGHSH and CDR2 is LQKENI in the germline V gene.